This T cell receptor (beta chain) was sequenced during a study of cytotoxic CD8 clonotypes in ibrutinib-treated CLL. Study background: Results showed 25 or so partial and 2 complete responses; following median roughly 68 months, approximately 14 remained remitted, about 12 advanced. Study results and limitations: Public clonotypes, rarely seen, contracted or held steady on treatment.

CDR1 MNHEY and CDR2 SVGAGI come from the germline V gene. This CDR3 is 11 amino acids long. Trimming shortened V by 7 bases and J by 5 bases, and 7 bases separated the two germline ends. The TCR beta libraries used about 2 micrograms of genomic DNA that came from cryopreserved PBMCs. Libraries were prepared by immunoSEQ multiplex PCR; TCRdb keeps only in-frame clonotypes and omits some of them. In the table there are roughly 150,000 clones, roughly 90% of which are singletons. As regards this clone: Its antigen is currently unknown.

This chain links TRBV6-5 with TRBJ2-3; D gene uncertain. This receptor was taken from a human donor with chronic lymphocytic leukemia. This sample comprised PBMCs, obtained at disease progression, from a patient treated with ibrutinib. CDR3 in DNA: TGTGCCAGCAAACGAGGAGATACGCAGTATTTT. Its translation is CASKRGDTQYF.